The T cell receptor (beta chain) under discussion was sequenced for a study of blood T cells in healthy people across ages. Notes on the study in general: Among T cells, TCR beta diversity per million cells dropped roughly linearly as age rose. Conclusively comparing naive with antigen-experienced cells was impossible with unsorted PBMCs.

In its sample, this clonotype was seen a few times. What it recognizes is unknown. With a J-beta primer mix and a sample-barcoded 5' primer, a second PCR ran roughly 7 to 11 cycles. TCRdb processed the 5' RACE reads anew with MiXCR; each CDR3 protein has one entry. The sample shows hundreds of thousands of distinct CDR3 sequences, about 27% of them seen only once. The CDR3 runs to 17 residues. The V and J ends lost 4 bases and 7 bases, in that order; junction bases with no gene match: 8. Germline CDR1 SGHAT, CDR2 FQNNGV. The same data also contributed to another study, on T cells of mothers and their children. That work contributes: A few healthy Caucasian mothers and their six children were the donors. Each mother yielded more than 9 million TCR beta CDR3 reads. Each child yielded about 3 million reads.

This clonotype was obtained from a boy aged 2-9 years in good health. The sample consisted of blood. V is TRBV11-2 and J is TRBJ2-1, with 15 bases matching TRBD2. The CDR3, as DNA: TGTGCCAGCAGCTCGCCGGGACTAGCGGGAGGTCGAAATGAGCAGTTCTTC. It is translated as CASSSPGLAGGRNEQFF.